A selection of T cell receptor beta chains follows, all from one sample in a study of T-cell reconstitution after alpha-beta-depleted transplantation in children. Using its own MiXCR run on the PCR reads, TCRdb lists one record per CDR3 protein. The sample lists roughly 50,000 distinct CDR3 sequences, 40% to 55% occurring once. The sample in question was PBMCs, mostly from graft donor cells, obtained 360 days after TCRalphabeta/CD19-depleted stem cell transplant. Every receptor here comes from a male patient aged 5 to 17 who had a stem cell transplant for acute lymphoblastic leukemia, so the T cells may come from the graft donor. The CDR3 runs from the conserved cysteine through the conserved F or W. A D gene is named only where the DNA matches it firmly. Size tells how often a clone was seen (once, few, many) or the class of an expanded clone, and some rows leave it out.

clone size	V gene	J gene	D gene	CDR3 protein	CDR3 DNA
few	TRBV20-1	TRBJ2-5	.	CSALLKTQYF	TGCAGTGCGTTATTGAAGACCCAGTACTTC
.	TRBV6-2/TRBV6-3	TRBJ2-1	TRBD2	CASSYVGLDYNEQFF	TGTGCCAGCAGTTACGTGGGACTAGACTACAATGAGCAGTTCTTC
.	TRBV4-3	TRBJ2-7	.	CASSQEWPGAYEQYF	TGCGCCAGCAGCCAAGAATGGCCAGGGGCCTACGAGCAGTACTTC
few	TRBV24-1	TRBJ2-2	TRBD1	CATSGGQGTGELFF	TGTGCCACCAGTGGGGGACAGGGCACCGGGGAGCTGTTTTTT
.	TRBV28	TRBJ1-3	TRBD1	CASSLGVGQVGNTIYF	TGTGCCAGCAGTTTGGGAGTGGGACAGGTCGGAAACACCATATATTTT
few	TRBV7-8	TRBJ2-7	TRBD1	CASSLQGQGVPSGQYF	TGTGCCAGCAGCTTACAGGGACAGGGGGTTCCAAGTGGACAGTACTTC
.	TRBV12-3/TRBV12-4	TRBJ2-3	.	CASSLELGTDTQYF	TGTGCCAGCAGTTTGGAACTAGGAACAGATACGCAGTATTTT
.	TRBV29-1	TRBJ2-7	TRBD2	CSVDGTSGRNTYEQYF	TGCAGCGTTGACGGGACTAGCGGGAGGAATACCTACGAGCAGTACTTC
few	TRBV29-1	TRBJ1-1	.	CSVSGGMGTEAFF	TGCAGCGTTTCAGGTGGAATGGGAACTGAAGCTTTCTTT
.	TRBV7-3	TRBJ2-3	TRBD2	CASSARGGATDTQYF	TGTGCCAGCAGCGCCCGCGGGGGGGCCACAGATACGCAGTATTTT
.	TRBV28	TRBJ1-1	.	CASSPQGDLLWAFF	TGTGCCAGCAGCCCCCAGGGAGACCTACTTTGGGCTTTCTTT
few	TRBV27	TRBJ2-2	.	CASSRTGRGPGELFF	TGTGCCAGCAGTCGGACAGGGAGGGGACCCGGGGAGCTGTTTTTT
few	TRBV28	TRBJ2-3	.	CASSPGTEINTQYF	TGTGCCAGCAGTCCCGGGACCGAGATTAATACGCAGTATTTT
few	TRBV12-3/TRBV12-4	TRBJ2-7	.	CASSFAPGREQYF	TGTGCCAGCAGTTTCGCTCCGGGGCGCGAGCAGTACTTC
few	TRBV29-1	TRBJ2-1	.	CSVEDLARRKPNEQFF	TGCAGCGTTGAAGATTTGGCTAGAAGAAAGCCCAATGAGCAGTTCTTC
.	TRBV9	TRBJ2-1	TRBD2	CASSGGDGLAGAKQFF	TGTGCCAGCAGCGGGGGAGATGGACTAGCGGGAGCTAAGCAGTTCTTC
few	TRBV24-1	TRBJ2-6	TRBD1	CATRGERGPGANVLTF	TGTGCCACCAGGGGGGAAAGGGGGCCAGGGGCCAACGTCCTGACTTTC
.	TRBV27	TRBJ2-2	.	CASRLRGAGELFF	TGTGCCAGCAGGTTAAGGGGAGCCGGGGAGCTGTTTTTT
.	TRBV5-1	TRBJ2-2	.	CASSFSGLDTGELFF	TGCGCCAGCAGCTTTTCAGGGTTGGACACCGGGGAGCTGTTTTTT
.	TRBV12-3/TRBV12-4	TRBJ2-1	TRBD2	CASSLVAGVGNEQFF	TGTGCCAGCAGTTTAGTAGCGGGAGTAGGAAATGAGCAGTTCTTC